This T cell receptor (beta chain) originates from a study of T cells in Graves' hyperthyroidism and ophthalmopathy. RNA transcripts provided the source from which TCR beta CDR3 regions were amplified. HTBI primers were the set used in a first-round RT-PCR of the TCR CDR3. Each CDR3 protein gets one entry after TCRdb re-called the multiplex PCR reads with MiXCR. The sample lists more than 350,000 distinct CDR3 sequences, roughly 17% occurring once. V lost 3 bases and J lost 5; bases outside the gene matches: 16. The length of the CDR3 is 19 residues. Germline lookup yields CDR1 LGHNT and CDR2 FRNRAP. This TCR derives from a woman aged 30 to 39 with Graves' hyperthyroidism that later progressed to Graves' ophthalmopathy. Sample: blood. This chain connects TRBV12-5 to TRBJ1-5; 10 positions match TRBD1. The CDR3 DNA follows: TGTGCTAGTGGTTTAAAATGGTTAGGGGACAGGGGAAGGGATCAGCCCCAGCATTTT. Its translation is CASGLKWLGDRGRDQPQHF.